What follows are 9 T cell receptor beta chains derived from one specimen sequenced in a study of cytomegalovirus exposure and HLA in healthy donors. This PCR relied on a set of 60 Vbeta primers and 13 Jbeta primers. Profiling relied on immunoSEQ multiplex PCR, and the TCRdb table lists in-frame clones only, not all of them. This sample has 100,000 to 140,000 clones; roughly 76% occur once, and the top ten carry roughly 2.3%. The sample comprised PBMCs. These receptors all stem from a man aged 18 to 30 in good health and CMV-seronegative.

The chain joins TRBV5-1 to TRBJ2-3, with 12 bases fitting TRBD2. CDR3 length: 16 residues. After removal of 4 bases from V and 1 base from J, the junction contained 4 bases not matched to a gene. Germline V gives CDR1 SGHRS, CDR2 YFSETQ. The CDR3 spells CASSPRTSGGTDTQYF. The CDR3 DNA reads as TGCGCCAGCAGCCCAAGGACTAGCGGGGGCACAGATACGCAGTATTTT.

V is TRBV7-6 and J is TRBJ1-3; 9 bases agree with TRBD1. CDR3 length: 17 amino acids. Germline assignment: CDR1 SGHVS and CDR2 FNYEAQ. Unmatched junction bases numbered 8, after V lost 5 bases and J lost 0 bases. The CDR3 bases are TGTGCCAGCAGCCTACAGGGGGCTCTAACCTCTGGAAACACCATATATTTT. Protein: CASSLQGALTSGNTIYF.

This chain joins TRBV27 and TRBJ2-5; perhaps TRBD2 as D (6 bases). The CDR3 covers 14 residues. V lost 6 bases and J lost 2, with 13 bases in between. CDR1 is MNHEY, CDR2 SMNVEV, per germline (reference sequence). In DNA form, the CDR3 reads TGTGCCAGCAGGGGGAGGAGAGGGCAAGAGACCCAGTACTTC. It translates to CASRGRRGQETQYF.

This clone was recorded once. The chain employs TRBV5-5 and TRBJ1-5; D ambiguous. Germline CDR1 and CDR2: SGHKS and YYEKEE (reference sequence). The V and J ends lost 4 bases and 0 bases respectively, with 8 bases between them. The CDR3 runs 14 residues. CDR3 in amino acids: CASSQQNSNQPQHF. The CDR3 DNA reads TGTGCCAGCAGCCAACAAAATAGCAATCAGCCCCAGCATTTT. Drawing the rest from reference TRBV5-5 and TRBJ1-5, the complete variable domain is DAGVTQSPTHLIKTRGQQVTLRCSPISGHKSVSWYQQVLGQGPQFIFQYYEKEERGRGNFPDRFSARQFPNYSSELNVNALLLGDSALYLCASSQQNSNQPQHFGDGTRLSIL.

The sample holds a few counts of this clone. The chain carries TRBV5-6 and TRBJ2-7; 7 bases align to TRBD2. This CDR3 spans 15 amino acids. Trimming at V came to 2 bases and at J to 3 bases, leaving 8 bases not matched to a gene. Germline V lookup: CDR1 SGHDT, CDR2 YYEEEE. CDR3 residues: CASSFGGTGGYEQYF. CDR3 nucleotides: TGTGCCAGCAGCTTCGGCGGGACGGGAGGCTACGAGCAGTACTTC.

The chain links TRBV4-3 to TRBJ1-3; D call uncertain. Germline loops: CDR1 LGHNA, CDR2 YSLEER. This CDR3 contains 13 residues. V was clipped by 5 bases and J by 1 base, with 6 bases between them. CDR3 DNA: TGCGCCAGCAGCTCGGGGTCTGGAAACACCATATATTTT. It encodes CASSSGSGNTIYF.

The genes are TRBV19 and TRBJ2-5, with D perhaps matching TRBD2 (5 bases). V was clipped by 3 bases and J by 11 bases, with 13 bases between them. Germline CDR1 is LNHDA and CDR2 is SQIVND (reference sequence). The CDR3 extends over 12 amino acids. The CDR3 nucleotides read TGTGCCAGTAGTATCCCCGGACTTCCTCAGTACTTC. Its protein is CASSIPGLPQYF.

The V and J genes are TRBV9 and TRBJ2-7; perhaps TRBD2 as D (5 bases). Trimming removed 1 base at V and 4 bases at J, with 15 bases between. The CDR3 length is 15 residues. The germline CDR1 and CDR2 sequences are SGDLS and YYNGEE. The CDR3 region is CASSVLDSRRYEQYF. DNA for the CDR3: TGTGCCAGCAGCGTATTGGACTCTAGGCGGTACGAGCAGTACTTC.

The chain couples TRBV5-6 to TRBJ1-1; D call uncertain. V lost 5 bases and J 2 bases, leaving 10 bases between the germline ends. The CDR3 runs to 13 residues. In germline, CDR1 is SGHDT, CDR2 YYEEEE. The DNA for the CDR3 is TGTGCCAGCAGTCGAGGGATAAACACTGAAGCTTTCTTT. It specifies CASSRGINTEAFF.